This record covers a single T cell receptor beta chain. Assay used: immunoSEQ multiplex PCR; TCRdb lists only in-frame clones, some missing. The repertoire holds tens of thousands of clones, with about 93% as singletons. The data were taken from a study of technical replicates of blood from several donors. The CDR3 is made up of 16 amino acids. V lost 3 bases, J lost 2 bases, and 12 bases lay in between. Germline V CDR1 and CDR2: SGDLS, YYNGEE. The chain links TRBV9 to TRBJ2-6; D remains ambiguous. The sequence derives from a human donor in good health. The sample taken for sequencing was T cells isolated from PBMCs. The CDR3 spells CASSATNYAGANVLTF. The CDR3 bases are TGTGCCAGCAGCGCGACGAACTATGCTGGGGCCAACGTCCTGACTTTC.